Described below is a single T cell receptor (beta chain) sequence and its context. Its antigen is unknown. Every patient had relapsed following autologous stem cell transplantation, and cohorts differed in brentuximab vedotin exposure. Magnetic negative selection was used to purify CD4+ T cells from thawed PBMCs. When best responses were assessed, they were complete response, partial response or progressive disease. The CDR3 totals 13 residues. The germline CDR1 and CDR2 sequences are LNHDA and SQIVND (reference sequence). Trimming shortened V by 6 bases and J by 5 bases, and 11 bases separated the two germline ends. The sample comes from a study of PD-1 blockade in classical Hodgkin lymphoma. This table comes from immunoSEQ multiplex PCR, and its TCRdb copy is limited to in-frame clones, with some not included. Seen here are about 29,000 clones, 85% observed once, and the top ten hold about 2.3%. Regarding the study as a whole: Some patients started nivolumab under 1 year after ASCT, and they were excluded. Complete responders had baseline diversity similar to newly diagnosed patients. Diversity in CD4+ TCRs, unlike that measured in CD8+ TCRs, had risen significantly by C4D1.

The source was CD4+ T cells from blood, collected at baseline. The rearrangement uses TRBV19 and TRBJ2-1; unclear D gene. This clonotype was obtained from a human donor with classical Hodgkin lymphoma. The CDR3 protein is CASRQLRHNEQFF. DNA for the CDR3: TGTGCCAGTAGGCAACTTCGGCACAATGAGCAGTTCTTC.